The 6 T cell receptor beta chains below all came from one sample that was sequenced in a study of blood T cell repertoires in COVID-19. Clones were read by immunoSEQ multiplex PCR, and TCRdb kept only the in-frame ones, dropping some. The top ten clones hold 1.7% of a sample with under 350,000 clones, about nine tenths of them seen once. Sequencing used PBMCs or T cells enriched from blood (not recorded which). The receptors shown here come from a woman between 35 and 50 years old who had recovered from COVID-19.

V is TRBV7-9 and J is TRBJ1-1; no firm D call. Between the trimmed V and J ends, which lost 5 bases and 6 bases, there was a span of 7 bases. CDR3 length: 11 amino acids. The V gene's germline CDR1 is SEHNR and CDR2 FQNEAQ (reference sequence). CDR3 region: CASSVNSEAFF. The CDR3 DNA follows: TGTGCCAGCAGCGTTAACTCTGAAGCTTTCTTT.

CDR3 nucleotides: TGTGCCAGCAGCTTGGGAGGGGGGGCCGGTCTTAGCAATCAGCCCCAGCATTTT. Its protein is CASSLGGGAGLSNQPQHF. The J gene is TRBJ1-5, the V gene TRBV5-8, with D possibly being TRBD1 (6 bases). Germline V gives CDR1 SGHTS, CDR2 YDEGEE. V was cut by 0 bases and J by 0 bases, with 16 bases left in between. This CDR3 region has 18 residues.

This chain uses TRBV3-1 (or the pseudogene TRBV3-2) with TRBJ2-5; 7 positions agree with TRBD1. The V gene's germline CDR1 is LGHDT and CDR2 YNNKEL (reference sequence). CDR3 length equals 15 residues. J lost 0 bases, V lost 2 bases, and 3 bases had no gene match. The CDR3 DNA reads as TGTGCCAGCAGCCAAAGGACAGGCTACCAAGAGACCCAGTACTTC. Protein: CASSQRTGYQETQYF.

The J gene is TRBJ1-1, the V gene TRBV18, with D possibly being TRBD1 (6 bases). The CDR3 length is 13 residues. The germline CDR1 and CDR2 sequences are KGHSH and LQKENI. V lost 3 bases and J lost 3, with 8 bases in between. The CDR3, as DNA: TGTGCCAGCTCACCCCGGACAGACACTGAAGCTTTCTTT. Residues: CASSPRTDTEAFF.

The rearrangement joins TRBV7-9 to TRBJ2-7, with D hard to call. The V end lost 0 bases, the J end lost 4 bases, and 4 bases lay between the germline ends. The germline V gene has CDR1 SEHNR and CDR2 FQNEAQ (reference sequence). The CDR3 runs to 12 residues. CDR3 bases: TGTGCCAGCAGCTTAGCGAGGTACGAGCAGTACTTC. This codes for CASSLARYEQYF.

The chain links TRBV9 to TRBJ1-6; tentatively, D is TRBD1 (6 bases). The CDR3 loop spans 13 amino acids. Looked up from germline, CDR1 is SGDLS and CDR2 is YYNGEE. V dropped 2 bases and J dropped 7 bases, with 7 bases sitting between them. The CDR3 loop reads CASSVRGNSPLHF. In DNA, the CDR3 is TGTGCCAGCAGCGTCAGGGGAAATTCACCCCTCCACTTT.